Shown below are 21 T cell receptor beta chains from a single sample sequenced in a study of blood T cell repertoires in COVID-19 (TCRdb year 2020). Library creation used the immunoSEQ multiplex PCR assay. Drawn from immuneACCESS, this table holds only the in-frame rearrangements with V and J called that TCRdb kept. Clones are partly lost; checked studies trace under half to an unresolved V gene and leave the rest unexplained. The sample yields about 120,000 clones; around 80% were counted once. Together, the top ten hold under 2.5% of the sample. The sequencing sample was made of peripheral blood. These receptors all come from a man between 70 and 80 years old with acute or convalescent COVID-19.

This chain uses TRBV25-1 with TRBJ1-4; D remains ambiguous. The CDR3 length is 15 residues. Per the germline V gene, CDR1 is MGHDK and CDR2 is SYGVNS. V was cut by 3 bases and J by 6 bases, with 14 bases left in between. CDR3 loop: CASSDPRTGYEKLFF. CDR3 sequence (DNA): TGTGCCAGCAGTGACCCACGGACTGGGTATGAAAAACTGTTTTTT.

In this sample, this clone turned up a few times. The chain carries TRBV5-6 and TRBJ2-3; 11 nucleotides align to TRBD1. In germline, CDR1 is SGHDT, CDR2 YYEEEE. The CDR3 runs 16 residues. With 5 bases clipped from V and 2 bases from J, the junction kept 7 bases outside the gene matches. CDR3: CASSYVGQGATDTQYF. The CDR3 DNA reads TGTGCCAGCAGTTACGTAGGACAGGGGGCCACAGATACGCAGTATTTT.

The J gene is TRBJ1-6, the V gene TRBV7-9; no clear D gene. The CDR3 has 12 residues. V lost 0 bases and J 10 bases, leaving 4 bases between the germline ends. Germline V CDR1 and CDR2: SEHNR, FQNEAQ (reference sequence). The CDR3 sequence is CASSLAPSPLHF. The DNA for the CDR3 is TGTGCCAGCAGCTTAGCTCCGTCACCCCTCCACTTT.

The chain carries TRBV7-2 and TRBJ2-1, with D hard to call. CDR1 and CDR2 from the germline V gene are SGHTA and FQGNSA. The CDR3 consists of 14 residues. Between the trimmed V and J ends, which lost 0 bases and 2 bases, there was a span of 5 bases. CDR3 DNA: TGTGCCAGCAGCTTAGCAACAGCCTACAATGAGCAGTTCTTC. This encodes CASSLATAYNEQFF.

The CDR3: CARHLGEGESNSPLHF. As DNA, the CDR3 is TGCGCCCGCCACCTCGGGGAGGGGGAGTCTAATTCACCCCTCCACTTT. V usage is TRBV10-1 and J usage is TRBJ1-6, with D tentatively TRBD1 (6 bases). CDR1 and CDR2 from the germline V gene are WNHNN and SYGVQD (reference sequence). The CDR3 contains 16 residues. V was clipped by 11 bases and J by 6 bases, with 23 bases between them.

The chain has TRBV5-1 and TRBJ2-1; TRBD2 aligns across 9 bases. CDR3 length: 16 amino acids. The V gene end was trimmed by 0 bases and the J gene end by 2 bases; junction bases not matched to a gene: 3. Germline V lookup: CDR1 SGHRS, CDR2 YFSETQ. CDR3 bases: TGCGCCAGCAGCTTGGCCAGCGGGGGGACCTACAATGAGCAGTTCTTC. Residues: CASSLASGGTYNEQFF.

The chain is built from TRBV19 and TRBJ2-1, with 8 bases fitting TRBD1. J gave up 3 bases and V 5 bases, and 3 bases lay outside the gene matches. CDR3 size: 14 residues. Per the germline V gene, CDR1 is LNHDA and CDR2 is SQIVND (reference sequence). The CDR3 protein is CASSRGQGYNEQFF. Written as DNA, the CDR3 is TGTGCCAGTAGTCGCGGACAGGGCTACAATGAGCAGTTCTTC.

The rearrangement joins TRBV4-1 to TRBJ2-7; the D is unclear. This CDR3 is built from 16 residues. Trimming took off 1 base at V and 2 bases at J, with 15 bases between the two ends. Per the germline V gene, CDR1 is MGHRA and CDR2 is YSYEKL. The CDR3, as DNA: TGCGCCAGCAGCCAAGGGATAGAGGTTTCGACCTACGAGCAGTACTTC. It is translated as CASSQGIEVSTYEQYF.

The chain couples TRBV3-1 (or the pseudogene TRBV3-2) to TRBJ1-4, with 8 nucleotides matching TRBD1. V lost 4 bases and J lost 8; bases outside the gene matches: 3. The CDR3 runs to 13 residues. Germline CDR1 and CDR2: LGHDT and YNNKEL (reference sequence). The CDR3 sequence: CASSRDRKEKLFF. The CDR3 DNA reads as TGTGCCAGCAGCCGGGACAGGAAGGAAAAACTGTTTTTT.

The chain recombines TRBV20-1 with TRBJ1-3; no clear D gene. This CDR3 spans 11 amino acids. Germline-derived CDR1 and CDR2 are DFQATT and SNEGSKA (reference sequence). V was cut by 6 bases and J by 7 bases, with 10 bases left in between. CDR3 region: CSAALRNTIYF. The CDR3, as DNA: TGCAGTGCCGCCCTTCGGAACACCATATATTTT.

The rearrangement links TRBV12-3 or TRBV12-4 to TRBJ2-5, with D possibly matching TRBD2 (5 bases). The CDR3 covers 13 residues. V shed 5 bases and J shed 4 bases, with 11 bases lying between them. CDR3 bases: TGTGCCAGCAGTAACGGACGGGGAGAGACCCAGTACTTC. It specifies CASSNGRGETQYF.

This sequence joins TRBV10-3 and TRBJ1-2; TRBD1 matches 7 bases. The CDR3 extends over 16 amino acids. V trimming: 6 bases; J trimming: 8 bases; junction bases outside the gene matches: 18. Germline assignment: CDR1 ENHRY and CDR2 SYGVKD. The CDR3 protein is CAISPRWDSSAGGYTF. The CDR3 bases are TGTGCCATCAGCCCCAGGTGGGACAGTTCGGCAGGGGGCTACACCTTC.

V gene TRBV19 combines with J gene TRBJ1-3; the D gene is possibly TRBD1 (6 bases). This CDR3 comprises 17 residues. Per the germline V gene, CDR1 is LNHDA and CDR2 is SQIVND (reference sequence). Trimming removed 6 bases at V and 0 bases at J, with 18 bases between. The CDR3 loop is CASSSSGRQASGNTIYF. The DNA of the CDR3 is TGTGCCAGTAGCTCATCGGGAAGACAGGCCTCTGGAAACACCATATATTTT. The whole variable domain, filled in from reference TRBV19 and TRBJ1-3, reads DGGITQSPKYLFRKEGQNVTLSCEQNLNHDAMYWYRQDPGQGLRLIYYSQIVNDFQKGDIAEGYSVSREKKESFPLTVTSAQKNPTAFYLCASSSSGRQASGNTIYFGEGSWLTVV.

CDR3 sequence reads: CSALTVSYEQYF. DNA for the CDR3: TGCAGCGCCCTAACCGTTTCCTACGAGCAGTACTTC. The chain recombines TRBV29-1 with TRBJ2-7; D unclear. Germline V gene lookup returns CDR1 SQVTM and CDR2 ANQGSEA. Deletions cut 7 bases from V and 1 base from J, with 11 bases between. The CDR3 runs 12 residues.

The V and J genes are TRBV5-4 and TRBJ1-1; 8 bases map to TRBD1. CDR1 and CDR2 (germline): SGHNT, YYREEE (reference sequence). J gave up 4 bases and V 4 bases, and 9 bases lay outside the gene matches. The CDR3 has 15 residues. CDR3 residues: CASSLQGALSTEAFF. CDR3 bases: TGTGCCAGCAGCCTTCAGGGGGCCCTTAGCACTGAAGCTTTCTTT. The full variable domain, with the rest looked up from reference TRBV5-4 and TRBJ1-1, is ETGVTQSPTHLIKTRGQQVTLRCSSQSGHNTVSWYQQALGQGPQFIFQYYREEENGRGNFPPRFSGLQFPNYSSELNVNALELDDSALYLCASSLQGALSTEAFFGQGTRLTVV.

The chain carries TRBV2 and TRBJ2-5; the match to TRBD2 covers 11 bases. The CDR3 is 16 residues long. Germline assignment: CDR1 SNHLY and CDR2 FYNNEI. The ends lost 5 bases at V and 5 bases at J; junction bases unmatched: 10. The CDR3 coding sequence is TGTGCCAGCAGTAACATAGCGGGGGGGCTGGGGGAGACCCAGTACTTC. This encodes CASSNIAGGLGETQYF. The full variable domain, with the rest looked up from reference TRBV2 and TRBJ2-5, is EPEVTQTPSHQVTQMGQEVILRCVPISNHLYFYWYRQILGQKVEFLVSFYNNEISEKSEIFDDQFSVERPDGSNFTLKIRSTKLEDSAMYFCASSNIAGGLGETQYFGPGTRLLVL.

The rearrangement links TRBV19 to TRBJ2-7; TRBD1 agrees at 11 bases. There are 17 residues in the CDR3. V shed 4 bases and J 4 bases; nucleotides not matched to a gene: 12. Germline CDR1 reads LNHDA; CDR2 reads SQIVND (reference sequence). The CDR3 DNA sequence: TGTGCCAGTAGTACCTCGAGGGGACAGGGGGGTCGATACGAGCAGTACTTC. Translation gives CASSTSRGQGGRYEQYF. The full variable domain, in which reference TRBV19 and TRBJ2-7 provide the parts outside the CDR3, is DGGITQSPKYLFRKEGQNVTLSCEQNLNHDAMYWYRQDPGQGLRLIYYSQIVNDFQKGDIAEGYSVSREKKESFPLTVTSAQKNPTAFYLCASSTSRGQGGRYEQYFGPGTRLTVT.

The rearrangement joins TRBV14 to TRBJ1-2, with a weak D call TRBD1 (5 bases). Germline CDR1 reads SGHDN; CDR2 reads FVKESK. CDR3 length: 15 residues. V was trimmed by 4 bases and J by 3 bases, leaving 15 bases between them. CDR3 loop: CASSPLKGKDYGYTF. The CDR3 region has the DNA TGTGCCAGCAGCCCCTTGAAGGGGAAGGACTATGGCTACACCTTC.

This clone showed up just a few times. V and J are TRBV28 and TRBJ2-2; perhaps TRBD1 as D (5 bases). With 3 bases removed from V and 4 bases from J, the gap between germline ends came to 9 bases. The germline V gene has CDR1 MDHEN and CDR2 SYDVKM. The CDR3 loop spans 14 amino acids. For the CDR3, the DNA is TGTGCCAGCAGTTTTGCAGGGCGCACCGGGGAGCTGTTTTTT. It is translated as CASSFAGRTGELFF.

V is TRBV11-2 and J is TRBJ2-5; 9 nucleotides agree with TRBD1. V shed 2 bases and J 2 bases; nucleotides not matched to a gene: 9. The CDR3 extends over 17 amino acids. Germline assignment: CDR1 SGHAT and CDR2 FQNNGV. In DNA form, the CDR3 reads TGTGCCAGCAGCTTAAGAGGTTCTGGGACAGGGCAAGAGACCCAGTACTTC. This translates into CASSLRGSGTGQETQYF.

The chain joins TRBV3-1 (or the pseudogene TRBV3-2) to TRBJ1-2, with D possibly being TRBD1 (6 bases). V was pared by 2 bases and J by 2 bases, with 6 bases between. Germline lookup yields CDR1 LGHDT and CDR2 YNNKEL (reference sequence). There are 13 residues in the CDR3. The CDR3 here is CASSQTGNYGYTF. CDR3 coding DNA: TGTGCCAGCAGCCAAACAGGGAACTATGGCTACACCTTC.